Following are 17 T cell receptor beta chains from one sample sequenced in a study of blood T cell repertoires in COVID-19. Produced via immunoSEQ multiplex PCR; TCRdb's table is partial and in-frame only. The table has about 100,000 clones, 70% to 90% seen once; the top ten hold more than 10%. Sequenced input: peripheral blood. Receptor source: a human donor in a cohort sampled during active COVID-19.

This rearrangement joins TRBV9 to TRBJ2-3; 7 bases fit TRBD1. CDR3 length equals 14 residues. Looked up from germline, CDR1 is SGDLS and CDR2 is YYNGEE. V shed 3 bases, J shed 6 bases, and the junction held 7 bases outside the gene matches. The CDR3 loop is CASSAGQLRDTQYF. The DNA for the CDR3 is TGTGCCAGCAGCGCGGGACAGTTGCGGGATACGCAGTATTTT.

J is TRBJ1-6 and V is TRBV6-5; TRBD1 is a possible D gene (6 bases). Germline V gene sequence: CDR1 MNHEY, CDR2 SVGAGI. Between the trimmed V and J ends, which lost 9 bases and 4 bases, there was a span of 10 bases. The CDR3 runs 13 residues. The DNA for the CDR3 is TGTGCCAGTACCGGACAGTATAATTCACCCCTCCACTTT. Amino acid sequence: CASTGQYNSPLHF.

The chain uses TRBV30 and TRBJ1-2; 7 nucleotides align to TRBD1. J was trimmed by 8 bases and V by 1 base; bases with no gene match: 4. Germline V gives CDR1 GTSNPN, CDR2 SVGIG (reference sequence). CDR3 length equals 12 residues. The CDR3 DNA reads as TGTGCCTGGAGTGGACAGGGAGAGGGCTACACCTTC. Protein: CAWSGQGEGYTF. Combining the CDR3 with reference TRBV30 and TRBJ1-2 gives the whole variable domain SQTIHQWPATLVQPVGSPLSLECTVEGTSNPNLYWYRQAAGRGLQLLFYSVGIGQISSEVPQNLSASRPQDRQFILSSKKLLLSDSGFYLCAWSGQGEGYTFGSGTRLTVV.

This rearrangement joins TRBV2 to TRBJ1-2; TRBD1 matches at 7 bases. The length of the CDR3 is 15 residues. V was pared by 4 bases and J by 4 bases, with 9 bases of the junction left unmatched. Germline values: CDR1 SNHLY, CDR2 FYNNEI. The CDR3 bases are TGTGCCAGCAGTGCCAAGACAGGGTTAGGCTATGGCTACACCTTC. This codes for CASSAKTGLGYGYTF.

A remark on this clone: Different DNA sequences within this sample yield the same CDR3. The V and J genes are TRBV9 and TRBJ2-6, with TRBD1 matching 10 bases. V dropped 3 bases and J dropped 1; count of bases not matched to a gene: 4. Germline CDR1 is SGDLS and CDR2 is YYNGEE. The CDR3 is made up of 17 amino acids. CDR3 protein: CASSEGQGFSGANVLTF. Here the CDR3 DNA reads TGTGCCAGCAGCGAGGGACAGGGGTTTTCTGGGGCCAACGTCCTGACTTTC.

The V call is TRBV6-5, the J call TRBJ2-2, with D hard to call. V lost 8 bases and J lost 5, with 9 bases in between. The V gene's germline CDR1 is MNHEY and CDR2 SVGAGI. The CDR3 runs 12 residues. The chain's CDR3 is CASLHYTGELFF. CDR3 bases: TGTGCCAGCCTCCACTATACCGGGGAGCTGTTTTTT.

This clone occurred once. The chain carries TRBV21-1 and TRBJ2-3; TRBD1, the table's D call, lacks a check against the DNA. TRBV21-1 is annotated as a pseudogene. The CDR3 extends over 13 amino acids. DNA for the CDR3: TGTGCCAGCATCAGGCATAGCACAGATACGCAGTATTTT. Its translation is CASIRHSTDTQYF.

In DNA, the CDR3 is TGTGCCTGGGATGGACGAAGGGGGGAGACCCAGTACTTC. Amino acid sequence: CAWDGRRGETQYF. This rearrangement joins TRBV30 to TRBJ2-5, with D tentatively TRBD1 (6 bases). CDR3 size: 13 residues. Per germline, CDR1 GTSNPN and CDR2 SVGIG (reference sequence). Trimming removed 5 bases at V and 5 bases at J, with 15 bases between.

V is TRBV10-3 and J is TRBJ2-1; perhaps TRBD2 as D (5 bases). There are 12 residues in the CDR3. V gave up 3 bases and J gave up 9 bases, with 9 bases separating them. Per the germline V gene, CDR1 is ENHRY and CDR2 is SYGVKD. The CDR3 bases are TGTGCCATCAGTGACGGGAAGCGTGAGCAGTTCTTC. It specifies CAISDGKREQFF.

This clone was seen more than once but under ten times. Here the CDR3 DNA reads TGTGCCAGCAGCTTGCAATACTATGGAAACACCATATATTTT. Protein: CASSLQYYGNTIYF. This chain links TRBV5-8 with TRBJ1-3; D unclear. Germline CDR1 is SGHTS and CDR2 is YDEGEE. V was shortened by 1 base and J by 3 bases, with 8 bases between the two germline ends. The CDR3 consists of 14 residues.

This clone was detected only once. Here the CDR3 reads CASSKSGNYGYTF. CDR3 in DNA: TGCGCCAGCAGCAAATCCGGGAACTATGGCTACACCTTC. The chain recombines TRBV10-1 with TRBJ1-2; D remains unclear. V shed 6 bases and J shed 2 bases, with 10 bases lying between them. The germline V gene encodes CDR1 WNHNN and CDR2 SYGVQD (reference sequence). The CDR3 contains 13 residues.

This rearrangement joins TRBV28 to TRBJ1-1; D not resolved. Germline V gene lookup returns CDR1 MDHEN and CDR2 SYDVKM. V lost 8 bases, J lost 2 bases, and 12 bases lay in between. The CDR3 consists of 13 residues. The CDR3 loop is CASRRTANTEAFF. The DNA for the CDR3 is TGTGCCAGCCGGAGGACGGCCAACACTGAAGCTTTCTTT. The full variable domain, with the rest looked up from reference TRBV28 and TRBJ1-1, is DVKVTQSSRYLVKRTGEKVFLECVQDMDHENMFWYRQDPGLGLRLIYFSYDVKMKEKGDIPEGYSVSREKKERFSLILESASTNQTSMYLCASRRTANTEAFFGQGTRLTVV.

This clone was counted only a few times. V and J are TRBV6-5 and TRBJ1-5; D perhaps matches TRBD1 (6 bases). CDR1 and CDR2 from the germline V gene are MNHEY and SVGAGI. Between the trimmed V and J ends, which lost 0 bases and 7 bases, there was a span of 10 bases. The CDR3 loop spans 14 amino acids. The CDR3 nucleotides read TGTGCCAGCAGTTACTCGATTGGGGGCCAGCCCCAGCATTTT. This encodes CASSYSIGGQPQHF.

The chain uses TRBV7-9 and TRBJ1-4; TRBD1 might be the D (5 bases). V lost 4 bases and J lost 8, with 11 bases in between. The germline CDR1 and CDR2 sequences are SEHNR and FQNEAQ (reference sequence). CDR3 length equals 13 residues. The CDR3 here is CASSSGVGEKLFF. The CDR3 DNA reads as TGTGCCAGCAGCTCGGGGGTTGGGGAAAAACTGTTTTTT.

The chain carries TRBV4-3 and TRBJ2-1; TRBD2 aligns across 7 bases. Germline CDR1 and CDR2: LGHNA and YSLEER. The ends lost 3 bases at V and 4 bases at J; junction bases unmatched: 12. There are 17 residues in the CDR3. CDR3 sequence (DNA): TGCGCCAGCAGCCAGGGGGGAAGGAGCGGGGTTTACAATGAGCAGTTCTTC. Its protein product is CASSQGGRSGVYNEQFF.

The V call is TRBV5-4, the J call TRBJ2-7; no firm D call. This CDR3 contains 11 residues. Germline lookup yields CDR1 SGHNT and CDR2 YYREEE (reference sequence). CDR3 coding DNA: TGTGCTACCGGTAGCACCTACGAGCAGTACTTC. Protein product: CATGSTYEQYF. Combining the CDR3 with reference TRBV5-4 and TRBJ2-7 gives the whole variable domain ETGVTQSPTHLIKTRGQQVTLRCSSQSGHNTVSWYQQALGQGPQFIFQYYREEENGRGNFPPRFSGLQFPNYSSELNVNALELDDSALYLCATGSTYEQYFGPGTRLTVT.

This clone was picked up one time. The chain joins TRBV18 to TRBJ2-3; TRBD1 agrees at 7 bases. CDR3 size: 13 residues. Looked up from germline, CDR1 is KGHSH and CDR2 is LQKENI. V lost 8 bases, J lost 0 bases, and 2 bases stayed unmatched. As DNA, the CDR3 is TGTGCCAGCGGACAGGCCAGCACAGATACGCAGTATTTT. Encoded protein: CASGQASTDTQYF.